This TCR beta chain was recovered during a study of cytomegalovirus exposure and HLA in healthy donors. Study-wide points: What a later analysis reportedly showed was that an Asian-associated ancestry cluster had fewer N-insertions than the roughly 700-donor mean.

Comment on this clone: The antigen remains unidentified.

13 Jbeta primers and 60 Vbeta primers were used for the PCR. Clones were read by immunoSEQ multiplex PCR, and TCRdb kept only the in-frame ones, dropping some. The sample gives about 85,000 clones, 80% of which show up once; 20% to 25% is in the top ten. The TCR sequence derives from a woman aged 50 to 60 in good health and CMV-seropositive. Input material: PBMCs.

This CDR3 reads CASSLASGGSYNSPLHF. CDR3 sequence (DNA): TGCGCCAGCAGCTTGGCATCGGGGGGCTCCTATAATTCACCCCTCCACTTT. The chain carries TRBV5-1 and TRBJ1-6; possibly TRBD1 for D (5 bases). V shed 0 bases and J shed 0 bases, with 10 bases lying between them. The CDR3 spans 17 residues. The germline gives CDR1 SGHRS, CDR2 YFSETQ.